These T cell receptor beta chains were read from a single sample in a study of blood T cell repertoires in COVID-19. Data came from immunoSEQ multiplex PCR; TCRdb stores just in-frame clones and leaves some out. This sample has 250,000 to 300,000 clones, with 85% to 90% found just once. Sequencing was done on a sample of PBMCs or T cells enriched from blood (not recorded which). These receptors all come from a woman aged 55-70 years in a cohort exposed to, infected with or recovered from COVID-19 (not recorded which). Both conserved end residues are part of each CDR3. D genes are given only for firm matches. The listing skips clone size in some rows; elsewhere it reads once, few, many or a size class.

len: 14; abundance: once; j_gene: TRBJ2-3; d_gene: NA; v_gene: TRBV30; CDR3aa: CAWNGLSSTDTQYF; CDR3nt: TGTGCCTGGAATGGACTATCATCCACAGATACGCAGTATTTT
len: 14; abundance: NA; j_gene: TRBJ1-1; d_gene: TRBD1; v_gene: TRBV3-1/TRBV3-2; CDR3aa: CASILQGARTEAFF; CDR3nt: TGTGCCAGCATCCTACAGGGGGCGCGGACTGAAGCTTTCTTT
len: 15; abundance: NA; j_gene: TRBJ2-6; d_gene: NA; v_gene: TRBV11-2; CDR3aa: CASSSRGSGANVLTF; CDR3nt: TGTGCCAGCAGCTCCAGGGGATCTGGGGCCAACGTCCTGACTTTC
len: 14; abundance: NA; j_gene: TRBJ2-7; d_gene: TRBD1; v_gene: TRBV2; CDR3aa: CASSQGQGPNEQYF; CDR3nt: TGTGCCAGCAGTCAGGGACAGGGTCCAAACGAGCAGTACTTC
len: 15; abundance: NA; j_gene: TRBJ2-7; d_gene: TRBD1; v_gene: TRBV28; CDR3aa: CASSPSGQGAYEQYF; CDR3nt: TGTGCCAGCAGCCCGTCGGGACAGGGGGCATACGAGCAGTACTTC
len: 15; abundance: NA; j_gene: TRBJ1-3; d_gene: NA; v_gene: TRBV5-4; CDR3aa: CASSLSLSSGNTIYF; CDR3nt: TGTGCCAGCAGCCTTTCATTGAGCTCTGGAAACACCATATATTTT
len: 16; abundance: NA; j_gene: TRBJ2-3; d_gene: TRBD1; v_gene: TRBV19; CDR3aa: CASSGYSGTDTDTQYF; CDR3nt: TGTGCCAGTAGTGGGTATTCCGGGACAGATACAGATACGCAGTATTTT
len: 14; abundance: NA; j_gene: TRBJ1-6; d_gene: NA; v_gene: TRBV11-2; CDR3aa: CASTSGSYNSPLHF; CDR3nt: TGTGCCAGCACCTCGGGTTCCTATAATTCACCCCTCCACTTT
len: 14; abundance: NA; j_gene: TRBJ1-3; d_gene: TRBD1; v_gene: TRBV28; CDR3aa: CAIYTPGGGNTIYF; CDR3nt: TGTGCCATATACACCCCAGGGGGTGGAAACACCATATATTTT
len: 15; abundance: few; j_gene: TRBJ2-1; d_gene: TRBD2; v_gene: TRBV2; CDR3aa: CASSVSGRFNNEQFF; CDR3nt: TGTGCCAGCAGCGTCAGCGGGAGGTTCAACAATGAGCAGTTCTTC
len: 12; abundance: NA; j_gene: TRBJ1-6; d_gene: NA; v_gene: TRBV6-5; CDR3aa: CASREYNSPLHF; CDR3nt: TGTGCCAGCAGAGAGTATAATTCACCCCTCCACTTT
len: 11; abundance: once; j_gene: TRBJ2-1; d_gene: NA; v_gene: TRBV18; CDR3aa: CASSPNREQFF; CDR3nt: TGTGCCAGCTCACCCAACCGGGAGCAGTTCTTC
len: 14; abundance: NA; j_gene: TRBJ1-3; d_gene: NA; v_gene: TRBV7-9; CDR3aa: CASSPDIPGNTIYF; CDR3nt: TGTGCCAGCAGCCCGGACATTCCTGGAAACACCATATATTTT